A selection of T cell receptor beta chains follows, all from one sample in a study of blood T cell repertoires in COVID-19. Generated by immunoSEQ multiplex PCR, the TCRdb table keeps only in-frame clones and is missing some. The table shows 300,000 or so clones, with around 87% occurring only once. Sequences were obtained from peripheral blood. All receptors come from a man between 50 and 59 years old with active or convalescent COVID-19. CDR3s include the opening cysteine and the closing phenylalanine or tryptophan. A D gene is named only where the DNA matches it firmly. The size of a clone is reported for some rows only, either as once, few or many, or as a class for expanded clones.

j_call d_call clone_size v_call cdr3_nt cdr3_aa
TRBJ2-2 - few TRBV7-9 TGTGCCACCGAACGGGGGAACACCGGGGAGCTGTTTTTT CATERGNTGELFF
TRBJ2-7 TRBD1 - TRBV7-2 TGTGCCAGCAGCGTCCGGGACAGGGACTACGAGCAGTACTTC CASSVRDRDYEQYF
TRBJ2-1 TRBD1 - TRBV7-8 TGTGCCAGCAGTCTCTCTGGACAGGGGGTCAATGAGCAGTTCTTC CASSLSGQGVNEQFF
TRBJ1-5 - - TRBV21-1 TGTGCCAGCAGCAAAGGGCAGGAACAGGGGAGCAATCAGCCCCAGCATTTT CASSKGQEQGSNQPQHF
TRBJ1-4 - - TRBV5-1 TGCGCCAGCAGCACGGGATTTCGGGATGAAAAACTGTTTTTT CASSTGFRDEKLFF
TRBJ1-3 - - TRBV6-5 TGTGCCAGCACCCCAGGGCCTGGAAACACCATATATTTT CASTPGPGNTIYF
TRBJ2-5 - - TRBV30 TGTGCCTGGAGTCCCTCCCAAGAGACCCAGTACTTC CAWSPSQETQYF
TRBJ2-7 - - TRBV2 TGTGCCAGCACAGGGGATTCTACGGTCGAGCAGTACTTC CASTGDSTVEQYF
TRBJ2-1 TRBD2 - TRBV4-2 TGTGCCAGCAGCCAAGCACTAGCGGGGGGGAGCTCCTACAATGAGCAGTTCTTC CASSQALAGGSSYNEQFF
TRBJ2-1 TRBD2 - TRBV7-2 TGTGCCAGCAGCGTCGGGAGGGGGGGGCAATCGGATGAGCAGTTCTTC CASSVGRGGQSDEQFF
TRBJ2-5 - - TRBV28 TGTGCCAGCAGCGAGGTGGACCAAGAGACCCAGTACTTC CASSEVDQETQYF
TRBJ1-5 TRBD1 - TRBV6-5 TGTGCCAGCAGTTCTGGACAGGGTCTCAATCAGCCCCAGCATTTT CASSSGQGLNQPQHF
TRBJ1-6 TRBD1 - TRBV19 TGTGCCAGTAGTATAGGACAGGGGGCGAATTCACCCCTCCACTTT CASSIGQGANSPLHF
TRBJ2-4 TRBD1 - TRBV28 TGTGCCAGCAGTTTATTGGGACAGGGGGCAACCAAAAACATTCAGTACTTC CASSLLGQGATKNIQYF
TRBJ2-2 - - TRBV27 TGTGCCAGCAGTTTCATTCAGGTCGGGGAGCTGTTTTTT CASSFIQVGELFF
TRBJ1-2 - once TRBV24-1 TGTGCCACCAGTGACTGGAGGGAGACGAGAGGCTACACCTTC CATSDWRETRGYTF
TRBJ1-1 TRBD1 - TRBV6-6 TGTGCCAGCGTTTTAGGCAGGGGGGCACCTGAAGCTTTCTTT CASVLGRGAPEAFF
TRBJ1-2 TRBD1 - TRBV9 TGTGCCAGCAGCGTCGGACAGGGGGGCTATGGCTACACCTTC CASSVGQGGYGYTF
TRBJ1-1 TRBD1 - TRBV29-1 TGCAGCGTTGGAGTGGACAGGGACACTGAAGCTTTCTTT CSVGVDRDTEAFF
TRBJ2-3 - - TRBV9 TGTGCCAGCAGCCCCTCCCGGAGGGCGGGTACGCAGTATTTT CASSPSRRAGTQYF
TRBJ2-3 - - TRBV29-1 TGCAGCGTGGCTAAAGGGGCAGATCCACAGTATTTT CSVAKGADPQYF
TRBJ2-7 TRBD1 - TRBV28 TGTGCCAGCAGTTTTTCCCCCGGGACAGGGGGCTACGAGCAGTACTTC CASSFSPGTGGYEQYF
TRBJ2-7 - - TRBV7-2 TGTGCCAGCAGCTTAGTAGGCGGGAACTACGAGCAGTACTTC CASSLVGGNYEQYF
TRBJ2-7 - - TRBV19 TGTGCCAGTAGTAACGGGGGTAGGGAGCAGTACTTC CASSNGGREQYF
TRBJ1-2 - - TRBV12-5 TGTGCTAGTGGTTTAGTTGTCGGGGGGGATCCTAACTATGGCTACACCTTC CASGLVVGGDPNYGYTF
TRBJ1-1 TRBD1 - TRBV12-3/TRBV12-4 TGTGCCAGCAGTTTGAGGGGGCGGCCTGAAGCTTTCTTT CASSLRGRPEAFF
TRBJ2-5 TRBD1 - TRBV11-2 TGTGCCAGCAGCTGGACAGGGGGCGGAAAAGAGACCCAGTACTTC CASSWTGGGKETQYF
TRBJ1-2 TRBD1 - TRBV10-3 TGTGCCATCAGTGACCTACAGGGGAACTATGGCTACACCTTC CAISDLQGNYGYTF
TRBJ1-2 TRBD1 - TRBV30 TGTGCCTGGAGTAGCACGGGACAGGGGGCAACCCCCTACTATGGCTACACCTTC CAWSSTGQGATPYYGYTF
TRBJ1-3 - - TRBV9 TGTGCCAGCAGCGTAGAGCCGGGGGGATCTGGAAACACCATATATTTT CASSVEPGGSGNTIYF
TRBJ2-7 TRBD2 - TRBV5-1 TGCGCCAGCAGCCTCGGGACTAGCGGAGACTACGAGCAGTACTTC CASSLGTSGDYEQYF
TRBJ2-1 TRBD2 - TRBV19 TGTGCCAGTAGTATGTCTAGCGGGTTCAATGAGCAGTTCTTC CASSMSSGFNEQFF
TRBJ2-3 - - TRBV21-1 TGTGCCAGCAACCCGGGAGGGCCGCCAGATACGCAGTATTTT CASNPGGPPDTQYF
TRBJ2-5 - - TRBV19 TGTGCCAGTAGTATGAGGTGGAACCAAGAGACCCAGTACTTC CASSMRWNQETQYF
TRBJ1-3 - - TRBV28 TGTGCCAGCAGTTTAGACGACTCCGGAAACACCATATATTTT CASSLDDSGNTIYF
TRBJ2-7 TRBD1 - TRBV6-6 TGTGCCAGCAGACCCGACAGGGGTCGGTACGAGCAGTACTTC CASRPDRGRYEQYF
TRBJ1-1 TRBD1 once TRBV9 TGTGCCAGCAGCGTTGCAGGGGGGCTTAACACTGAAGCTTTCTTT CASSVAGGLNTEAFF
TRBJ1-4 - once TRBV28 TGTGCCAGCATCTCCGCCCCGACAAATGAAAAACTGTTTTTT CASISAPTNEKLFF
TRBJ1-1 TRBD1 once TRBV9 TGTGCCAGCAGCCCACAAATGACAGGGGTTCAGTACGCAGCTTTCTTT CASSPQMTGVQYAAFF
TRBJ2-7 TRBD2 - TRBV5-6 TGTGCCAGCAGCTTGTATAGCAGCGGGGGGGCTAGCGAGCAGTACTTC CASSLYSSGGASEQYF
TRBJ2-7 TRBD1 once TRBV19 TGTGCCAGTAGTCCGCAGGGGGCTATAAGCTACGAGCAGTACTTC CASSPQGAISYEQYF
TRBJ1-1 TRBD1 - TRBV11-2 TGTGCCAGCAGCTTAGATCTTAAGGGGGCTAGGACTGAAGCTTTCTTT CASSLDLKGARTEAFF
TRBJ2-3 TRBD2 once TRBV6-6 TGTGCCAGCACCGAGGGACTAGCTGCAGATACGCAGTATTTT CASTEGLAADTQYF
TRBJ2-1 - - TRBV4-1 TGCGCCAGCAGCCAAGATAGAGGGCTGAGCTACTACAATGAGCAGTTCTTC CASSQDRGLSYYNEQFF
TRBJ1-1 TRBD1 - TRBV30 TGTGCCTGGAGGACAGGGGTTGGGCGCACTGAAGCTTTCTTT CAWRTGVGRTEAFF
TRBJ2-7 - - TRBV4-1 TGCGCCAGCAGCCAAAATACGGGGCGGGACCTCTCCTACGAGCAGTACTTC CASSQNTGRDLSYEQYF
TRBJ2-1 - - TRBV7-3 TGTGCCAGCAGCATCCTGGGGACTGAAAACAATGAGCAGTTCTTC CASSILGTENNEQFF
TRBJ2-7 TRBD1 - TRBV7-3 TGTGCCAGCAGCCCCTATGCCGGGACAGGGTTGGGGGAGCAGTACTTC CASSPYAGTGLGEQYF
TRBJ2-7 TRBD1 - TRBV2 TGTGCCAGCAGGGAAGAGGCGGACAGGGGATCCGAGCAGTACTTC CASREEADRGSEQYF
TRBJ1-6 TRBD1 - TRBV4-1 TGCGCCAGCAGCCAAGCCACAGGGGCCCCCTTTAATTCACCCCTCCACTTT CASSQATGAPFNSPLHF
TRBJ1-5 - - TRBV7-8 TGTGCCAGCAGCCCGACAGTTATCAATCAGCCCCAGCATTTT CASSPTVINQPQHF
TRBJ1-1 - - TRBV5-1 TGCGCCAGCAGCTTGGGCGTTACGGCATACAGGGACACTGAAGCTTTCTTT CASSLGVTAYRDTEAFF